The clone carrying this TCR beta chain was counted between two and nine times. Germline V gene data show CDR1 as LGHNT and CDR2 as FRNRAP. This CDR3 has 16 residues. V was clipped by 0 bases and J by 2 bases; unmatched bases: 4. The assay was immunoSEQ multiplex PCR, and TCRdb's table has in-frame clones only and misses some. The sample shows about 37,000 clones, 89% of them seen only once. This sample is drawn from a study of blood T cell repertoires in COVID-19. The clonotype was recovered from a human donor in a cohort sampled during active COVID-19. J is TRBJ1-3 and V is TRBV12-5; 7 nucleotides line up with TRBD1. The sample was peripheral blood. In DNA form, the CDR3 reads TGTGCTAGTGGTTTGGTCTCGACAGGGCCTGGAAACACCATATATTTT. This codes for CASGLVSTGPGNTIYF.